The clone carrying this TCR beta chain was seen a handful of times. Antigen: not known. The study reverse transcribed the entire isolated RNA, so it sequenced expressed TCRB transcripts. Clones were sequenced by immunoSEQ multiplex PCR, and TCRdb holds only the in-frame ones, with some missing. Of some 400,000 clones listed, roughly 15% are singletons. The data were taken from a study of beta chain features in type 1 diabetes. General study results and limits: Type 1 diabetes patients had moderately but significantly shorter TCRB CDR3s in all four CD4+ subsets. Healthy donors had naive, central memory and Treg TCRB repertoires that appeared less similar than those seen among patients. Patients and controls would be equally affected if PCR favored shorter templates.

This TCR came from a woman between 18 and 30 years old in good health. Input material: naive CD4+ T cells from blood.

CDR3 loop: CASSPGRGPKRNNEQFF. The CDR3 region has the DNA TGTGCCAGCAGTCCGGGCAGGGGCCCGAAGCGAAACAATGAGCAGTTCTTC. The chain links TRBV28 to TRBJ2-1; D might be TRBD1 (6 bases). Trimming shortened V by 5 bases and J by 5 bases, and 22 bases separated the two germline ends. Germline V gene sequence: CDR1 MDHEN, CDR2 SYDVKM. CDR3 size: 17 residues.